This TCR beta chain was obtained from a study of control samples from healthy donors and cancer patients. Assay used: immunoSEQ multiplex PCR; TCRdb lists only in-frame clones, some missing. The sample contains fewer than 200,000 clones, just under 95% of which appear only once. Sequenced: blood. The source of this sequence is a woman between 55 and 75 years old in good health.

CDR3: CAWWKGLAGVEQFF. The CDR3 DNA is TGTGCCTGGTGGAAGGGGCTAGCGGGGGTTGAGCAGTTCTTC. This chain uses TRBV30 with TRBJ2-1; 10 nucleotides line up with TRBD2. Germline values: CDR1 GTSNPN, CDR2 SVGIG (reference sequence). The junction had 10 bases not matched to a gene; V was cut back by 5 bases and J by 9 bases. This CDR3 has 14 amino acids. Filled out from reference TRBV30 and TRBJ2-1, the complete variable domain reads SQTIHQWPATLVQPVGSPLSLECTVEGTSNPNLYWYRQAAGRGLQLLFYSVGIGQISSEVPQNLSASRPQDRQFILSSKKLLLSDSGFYLCAWWKGLAGVEQFFGPGTRLTVL.